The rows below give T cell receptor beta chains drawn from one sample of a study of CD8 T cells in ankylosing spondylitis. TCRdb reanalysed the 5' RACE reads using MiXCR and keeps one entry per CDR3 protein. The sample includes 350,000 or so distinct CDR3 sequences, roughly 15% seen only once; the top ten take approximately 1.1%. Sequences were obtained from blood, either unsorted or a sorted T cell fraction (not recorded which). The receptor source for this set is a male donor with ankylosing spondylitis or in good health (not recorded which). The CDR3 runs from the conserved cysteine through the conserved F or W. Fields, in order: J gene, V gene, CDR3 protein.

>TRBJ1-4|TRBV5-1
CASSLGGQPLEKLFF
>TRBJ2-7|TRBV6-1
CASGEGSGAYEQYF
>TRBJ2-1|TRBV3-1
CASSRVGSGNEQFF
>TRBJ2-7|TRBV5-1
CASSWGQGSNYEQYF
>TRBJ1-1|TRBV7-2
CASSPNRGSNTEAFF
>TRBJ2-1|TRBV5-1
CASSLGGSTDEQFF
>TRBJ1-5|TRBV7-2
CASSPRGEGLYQPQHF
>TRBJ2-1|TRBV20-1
CSASERVAGWGFF
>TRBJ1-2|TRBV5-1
CASSSGQGHGYTF
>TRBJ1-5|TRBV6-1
CASSERGLSNQPQHF
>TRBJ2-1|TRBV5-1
CASSLVGSGPSYNEQFF
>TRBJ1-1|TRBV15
CATSRSKGQGHTEAFF
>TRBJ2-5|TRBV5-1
CASSTGSETQYF
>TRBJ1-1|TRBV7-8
CASSTGFMTEAFF
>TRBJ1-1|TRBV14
CASLEYRATEAFF
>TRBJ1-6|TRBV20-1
CSAFATRDPNNSPLHF
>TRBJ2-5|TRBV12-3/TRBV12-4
CASSLWAGVQETQYF
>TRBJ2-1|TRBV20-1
CSASNGGLGHNEQFF
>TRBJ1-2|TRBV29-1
CSVSQDYGYTF
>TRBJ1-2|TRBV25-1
CASRSRTGGYGYTF